The 28 T cell receptor beta chains below were found in one sample sequenced in a study of control samples from healthy donors and cancer patients. Using immunoSEQ multiplex PCR, the repertoire was profiled, and TCRdb retains in-frame clones only, with some absent. Of about 70,000 clones in the sample, 70% to 90% are singletons; the top ten hold 2% to 2.5%. The specimen was PBMCs. These receptors originate from a woman in her fifties or sixties with head and neck cancer.

The V and J genes are TRBV19 and TRBJ1-6; a possible D gene is TRBD1 (5 bases). CDR1 is LNHDA and CDR2 is SQIVND in the germline V gene (reference sequence). V was shortened by 6 bases and J by 5 bases, with 23 bases between the two germline ends. This CDR3 region has 18 residues. Written as DNA, the CDR3 is TGTGCCAGTAGCCGAAGGGGCGCCTGGGATGCCGATAATTCACCCCTCCACTTT. Encoded protein: CASSRRGAWDADNSPLHF.

The chain links TRBV10-3 to TRBJ1-6, with 7 nucleotides matching TRBD1. CDR1 is ENHRY, CDR2 SYGVKD, per germline. Losses at the gene ends were 2 bases for V and 11 bases for J; bases not matched to a gene: 9. The CDR3 extends over 15 amino acids. Written as DNA, the CDR3 is TGTGCCATCAGTGAGGGCGACAGGGCTGACGCACCCCTCCACTTT. Translated, it gives CAISEGDRADAPLHF.

This chain's CDR3 is CATSSRTGPSTDTQYF. CDR3 DNA sequence: TGTGCCACCAGCAGCCGTACAGGGCCCAGCACAGATACGCAGTATTTT. This chain joins TRBV15 and TRBJ2-3, with a tentative D call TRBD1 (6 bases). Trimming took 3 bases from V and 0 from J, leaving 13 bases between them. Germline CDR1 and CDR2: LNHNV and YYDKDF (reference sequence). This CDR3 comprises 16 residues.

The chain employs TRBV30 and TRBJ1-2; D not resolved. Trimming pared 2 bases from V and 3 bases from J, leaving 10 bases between. CDR1 GTSNPN and CDR2 SVGIG come from the germline V gene (reference sequence). This CDR3 is built from 13 residues. In nucleotides, the CDR3 is TGTGCCTGGAGTTCGACCCTCGACTATGGCTACACCTTC. It specifies CAWSSTLDYGYTF.

V and J are TRBV5-8 and TRBJ1-4; perhaps TRBD1 as D (6 bases). Looked up from germline, CDR1 is SGHTS and CDR2 is YDEGEE. V was trimmed by 5 bases and J by 7 bases, leaving 18 bases between them. The CDR3 extends over 15 amino acids. DNA for the CDR3: TGTGCCAGCAGATTGAGCGGGACACCCCGTGAAAAACTGTTTTTT. Its protein product is CASRLSGTPREKLFF.

This clone was counted only a few times. The gene calls are TRBV5-8 and TRBJ2-5, with unresolved D. This CDR3 has 13 amino acids. Germline lookup yields CDR1 SGHTS and CDR2 YDEGEE. Trimming removed 2 bases from V and 4 bases from J, with 9 bases in between. CDR3 DNA sequence: TGTGCCAGCAGCTTCTTGGGGATAGAGACCCAGTACTTC. Translated: CASSFLGIETQYF. The whole variable domain, filled in from reference TRBV5-8 and TRBJ2-5, reads EAGVTQSPTHLIKTRGQQATLRCSPISGHTSVYWYQQALGLGLQFLLWYDEGEERNRGNFPPRFSGRQFPNYSSELNVNALELEDSALYLCASSFLGIETQYFGPGTRLLVL.

The gene calls are TRBV18 and TRBJ2-1; 10 bases fit TRBD1. V trimming: 2 bases; J trimming: 4 bases; junction bases outside the gene matches: 2. Per the germline V gene, CDR1 is KGHSH and CDR2 is LQKENI. This CDR3 is 15 amino acids long. As DNA, the CDR3 is TGTGCCAGCTCACCAGGGGACAGGGGATACAATGAGCAGTTCTTC. Its translation: CASSPGDRGYNEQFF.

The V and J genes are TRBV5-1 and TRBJ1-1, with unresolved D. V gave up 4 bases and J gave up 2 bases, with 12 bases separating them. Per the germline V gene, CDR1 is SGHRS and CDR2 is YFSETQ. The length of the CDR3 is 14 residues. Written as DNA, the CDR3 is TGCGCCAGCAGCATACGGGGAGGCAACACTGAAGCTTTCTTT. Amino acid sequence: CASSIRGGNTEAFF.

This clone appeared once. V is TRBV30 and J is TRBJ1-1; D remains unclear. Trimming left V 4 bases short and J 1 base short, with 10 bases between. This CDR3 has 13 residues. Germline-derived CDR1 and CDR2 are GTSNPN and SVGIG (reference sequence). The CDR3 DNA reads as TGTGCCTGGAACTATTGGAAGAACACTGAAGCTTTCTTT. Its translation: CAWNYWKNTEAFF. Combining the CDR3 with reference TRBV30 and TRBJ1-1 gives the whole variable domain SQTIHQWPATLVQPVGSPLSLECTVEGTSNPNLYWYRQAAGRGLQLLFYSVGIGQISSEVPQNLSASRPQDRQFILSSKKLLLSDSGFYLCAWNYWKNTEAFFGQGTRLTVV.

This sequence joins TRBV29-1 and TRBJ2-2; a weak D match, TRBD1 (6 bases). V was pared by 6 bases and J by 0 bases, with 11 bases between. CDR1 and CDR2 from the germline V gene are SQVTM and ANQGSEA. This CDR3 has 14 residues. The CDR3 reads CSVSKGANTGELFF. For the CDR3, the DNA is TGCAGCGTGTCAAAGGGGGCGAACACCGGGGAGCTGTTTTTT.

The chain uses TRBV5-1 and TRBJ2-5; 9 positions agree with TRBD2. With V trimmed by 4 bases and J by 1 base, 2 bases remained unmatched. The CDR3 spans 14 residues. Per the germline V gene, CDR1 is SGHRS and CDR2 is YFSETQ. This CDR3 reads CASSRGGAQETQYF. CDR3 nucleotide sequence: TGCGCCAGCAGCCGCGGGGGGGCCCAAGAGACCCAGTACTTC.

The rearrangement joins TRBV30 to TRBJ1-1; 8 bases match TRBD1. The CDR3 extends over 15 amino acids. The V segment lost 2 bases and the J segment 5 bases; nucleotides outside the gene matches: 10. The V gene's germline CDR1 is GTSNPN and CDR2 SVGIG (reference sequence). The CDR3 DNA follows: TGTGCCTGGAGTCTCCGGGAGACAGGGGCGACTGAAGCTTTCTTT. Its translation: CAWSLRETGATEAFF.

This clone was counted once. The rearrangement joins TRBV4-1 to TRBJ1-2; 7 bases map to TRBD1. This CDR3 has 18 residues. CDR1 is MGHRA and CDR2 is YSYEKL in the germline V gene. J gave up 4 bases and V 1 base, and 15 bases lay outside the gene matches. Here the CDR3 reads CASSQALPNRDSGYGYTF. The CDR3 DNA follows: TGCGCCAGCAGCCAAGCCCTCCCAAATCGGGACAGCGGCTATGGCTACACCTTC.

The V call is TRBV5-4, the J call TRBJ2-1, with 9 bases that match TRBD2. The CDR3 has 17 amino acids. Losses at the gene ends were 3 bases for V and 2 bases for J; bases not matched to a gene: 9. Germline V gene lookup returns CDR1 SGHNT and CDR2 YYREEE (reference sequence). This chain's CDR3 is CASSSRSGGGAYNEQFF. CDR3 DNA: TGTGCCAGCAGCTCCCGATCGGGCGGGGGGGCCTACAATGAGCAGTTCTTC.

J is TRBJ1-1 and V is TRBV28; D is ambiguous. Germline V gene lookup returns CDR1 MDHEN and CDR2 SYDVKM. The CDR3 extends over 14 amino acids. V dropped 2 bases and J dropped 4 bases, with 11 bases sitting between them. CDR3 sequence reads: CASSLRLRTTEAFF. CDR3 nucleotides: TGTGCCAGCAGTTTAAGGTTACGGACCACTGAAGCTTTCTTT.

The chain couples TRBV9 to TRBJ1-6; perhaps TRBD1 as D (6 bases). Germline CDR1 and CDR2: SGDLS and YYNGEE. Trimming left V 7 bases short and J 9 bases short, with 17 bases between. This CDR3 has 14 residues. The CDR3 loop is CASAPPGVVSPLHF. For the CDR3, the DNA is TGTGCCAGCGCACCCCCAGGGGTGGTTTCACCCCTCCACTTT.

The chain recombines TRBV28 with TRBJ2-7, with 12 bases identical to TRBD2. This CDR3 spans 15 amino acids. Germline V gene data show CDR1 as MDHEN and CDR2 as SYDVKM. The V segment lost 8 bases and the J segment 2 bases; nucleotides outside the gene matches: 7. The CDR3 DNA reads as TGTGCCAGCTATCCTAGCGGGGGGGCAGCCTACGAGCAGTACTTC. Protein product: CASYPSGGAAYEQYF.

This chain links TRBV14 with TRBJ2-7; no clear D. Germline-derived CDR1 and CDR2 are SGHDN and FVKESK. V shed 1 base and J shed 0 bases, with 13 bases lying between them. The CDR3 is 16 residues long. CDR3 amino acids: CASSQGLATGSYEQYF. CDR3 DNA: TGTGCCAGCAGCCAAGGTCTCGCAACGGGCTCCTACGAGCAGTACTTC.

V and J are TRBV2 and TRBJ2-5; D gene ambiguous. Trimming took off 7 bases at V and 2 bases at J, with 11 bases between the two ends. Germline CDR1 reads SNHLY; CDR2 reads FYNNEI. The CDR3 is 13 residues long. CDR3 residues: CASTPPSQETQYF. CDR3 DNA sequence: TGTGCCAGCACTCCGCCATCTCAAGAGACCCAGTACTTC.

J is TRBJ1-4 and V is TRBV28; 10 bases line up with TRBD1. J gave up 10 bases and V 5 bases, and 13 bases lay outside the gene matches. The CDR3 has 16 residues. Germline assignment: CDR1 MDHEN and CDR2 SYDVKM. The CDR3 loop is CASSTQDRGIEGKLFF. In DNA, the CDR3 is TGTGCCAGCAGTACCCAGGACAGGGGGATTGAAGGAAAACTGTTTTTT. The entire variable domain, with the rest obtained from reference TRBV28 and TRBJ1-4, is as follows: DVKVTQSSRYLVKRTGEKVFLECVQDMDHENMFWYRQDPGLGLRLIYFSYDVKMKEKGDIPEGYSVSREKKERFSLILESASTNQTSMYLCASSTQDRGIEGKLFFGSGTQLSVL.

This clone was observed once. The chain is built from TRBV19 and TRBJ1-4; D is ambiguous. V lost 10 bases to trimming and J lost 0 bases, with 12 bases between them. The CDR3 length is 14 residues. CDR1 LNHDA and CDR2 SQIVND come from the germline V gene (reference sequence). CDR3 protein: CATNDPATNEKLFF. CDR3 nucleotides: TGTGCCACAAACGACCCTGCAACTAATGAAAAACTGTTTTTT. The variable domain in full, with the rest retrieved from reference TRBV19 and TRBJ1-4, is DGGITQSPKYLFRKEGQNVTLSCEQNLNHDAMYWYRQDPGQGLRLIYYSQIVNDFQKGDIAEGYSVSREKKESFPLTVTSAQKNPTAFYLCATNDPATNEKLFFGSGTQLSVL.

CDR3 region: CASSDPRGGSYNSPLHF. The CDR3 region has the DNA TGTGCCAGCAGCGACCCCCGGGGAGGTAGCTATAATTCACCCCTCCACTTT. This chain joins TRBV28 and TRBJ1-6, with no clear D. Germline lookup yields CDR1 MDHEN and CDR2 SYDVKM. V lost 6 bases to trimming and J lost 3 bases, with 18 bases between them. The CDR3 extends over 17 amino acids.

CDR3 amino acids: CASSETTHNEQFF. CDR3 coding DNA: TGCGCCAGCAGCGAGACCACCCACAATGAGCAGTTCTTC. The chain carries TRBV10-2 and TRBJ2-1; D is ambiguous. Germline V lookup: CDR1 WSHSY, CDR2 SAAADI. Trimming removed 6 bases at V and 5 bases at J, with 11 bases between. The CDR3 has 13 amino acids.

The gene calls are TRBV9 and TRBJ2-3; 9 bases align to TRBD2. V was clipped by 2 bases and J by 3 bases; unmatched bases: 7. The CDR3 sequence is 16 residues long. From germline, CDR1 is SGDLS and CDR2 YYNGEE. Here the CDR3 reads CASSVEAGGPTDTQYF. CDR3 in DNA: TGTGCCAGCAGCGTTGAAGCGGGGGGTCCAACAGATACGCAGTATTTT. Full variable domain (rest looked up from reference TRBV9 and TRBJ2-3): DSGVTQTPKHLITATGQRVTLRCSPRSGDLSVYWYQQSLDQGLQFLIQYYNGEERAKGNILERFSAQQFPDLHSELNLSSLELGDSALYFCASSVEAGGPTDTQYFGPGTRLTVL.

V usage is TRBV5-5 and J usage is TRBJ2-2; TRBD1 agrees at 12 bases. The CDR3 contains 16 residues. The germline V gene encodes CDR1 SGHKS and CDR2 YYEKEE (reference sequence). Losses at the gene ends were 1 base for V and 7 bases for J; bases not matched to a gene: 5. CDR3 protein: CASSLKGTGGHGELFF. In DNA form, the CDR3 reads TGTGCCAGCAGCTTGAAAGGGACAGGGGGCCACGGGGAGCTGTTTTTT.

As to this clone: A junction end diverges from the germline sequence, so it may reflect a read error. CDR3 protein: CATSRGTNTGELFF. In DNA, the CDR3 is TGTGCCACCAGTAGAGGGACGAACACCGGGGAGCTGTTTTTT. The V and J genes are TRBV15 and TRBJ2-2; TRBD2 might be the D (5 bases). Germline-derived CDR1 and CDR2 are LNHNV and YYDKDF (reference sequence). The CDR3 is made up of 14 amino acids.

The chain carries TRBV28 and TRBJ1-2, with 12 bases identical to TRBD1. From germline, CDR1 is MDHEN and CDR2 SYDVKM. Unmatched junction bases numbered 16, after V lost 6 bases and J lost 8 bases. This CDR3 spans 17 amino acids. This CDR3 is CASRPPGTGGTVGGYTF. CDR3 DNA sequence: TGTGCCAGCAGGCCCCCCGGGACAGGGGGCACGGTTGGGGGCTACACCTTC.

This rearrangement joins TRBV7-3 to TRBJ1-2, with D possibly matching TRBD1 (6 bases). The germline V gene has CDR1 SGHTA and CDR2 FQGTGA. Trimming took off 5 bases at V and 2 bases at J, with 15 bases between the two ends. There are 15 residues in the CDR3. The CDR3, as DNA: TGTGCCAGCAGCCAGGGGCAGGGAGCGAACTATGGCTACACCTTC. Protein: CASSQGQGANYGYTF.